The 10 T cell receptor beta chains below all came from one sample that was sequenced in a study of identical twins. TCRdb redid the calling of the 5' RACE reads with MiXCR, one entry per CDR3 protein. The table lists hundreds of thousands of distinct CDR3 sequences, 7.1% of them singletons. These data were also filed under a second study, of yellow fever vaccine responses in identical twins.

The sample taken for sequencing was PBMCs. Every receptor here comes from a woman under 30 in good health.

This clonotype was observed many times. CDR3 in DNA: TGTGCCAGCAGCCAAGGAGGTAACCGGCTGTTTTTT. Translated, it gives CASSQGGNRLFF. This chain connects TRBV14 to TRBJ1-4; D unclear. From germline, CDR1 is SGHDN and CDR2 FVKESK. The CDR3 spans 12 residues. V was cut by 1 base and J by 14 bases, with 11 bases left in between.

The chain carries TRBV27 and TRBJ2-7, with 8 bases aligning to TRBD1. The trim removed 5 bases at V and 3 bases at J, leaving 9 bases unmatched. CDR3 length equals 15 residues. Per the germline V gene, CDR1 is MNHEY and CDR2 is SMNVEV (reference sequence). DNA of the CDR3: TGTGCCAGCAGTCTCACCCGGACAGGGTTCTACGAGCAGTACTTC. Protein sequence: CASSLTRTGFYEQYF.

In its sample, this clonotype was seen once. The chain combines TRBV20-1 with TRBJ2-7; D is possibly TRBD2 (6 bases). With 5 bases removed from V and 0 bases from J, the gap between germline ends came to 14 bases. CDR1 DFQATT and CDR2 SNEGSKA come from the germline V gene (reference sequence). The CDR3 runs 14 residues. The CDR3 DNA follows: TGCAGTGCTCCCGGCGGGGTGGGCTCCTACGAGCAGTACTTC. It specifies CSAPGGVGSYEQYF.

The chain recombines TRBV6-5 with TRBJ2-5; the match to TRBD2 covers 7 bases. Germline lookup yields CDR1 MNHEY and CDR2 SVGAGI. J lost 3 bases, V lost 0 bases, and 10 bases had no gene match. This CDR3 has 17 residues. This CDR3 is CASSYSGSSGTKETQYF. For the CDR3, the DNA is TGTGCCAGCAGTTACTCGGGGTCGAGCGGGACTAAAGAGACCCAGTACTTC.

At least ten counts were recorded for this clonotype. The rearrangement links TRBV12-3 or TRBV12-4 to TRBJ2-1, with 10 bases fitting TRBD1. This CDR3 has 16 amino acids. V gave up 6 bases and J gave up 6 bases; unmatched junction bases: 11. CDR3 in amino acids: CASRPGTGDVFNEQFF. In nucleotides, the CDR3 is TGTGCCAGCAGACCCGGGACAGGGGATGTTTTCAATGAGCAGTTCTTC.

The chain joins TRBV6-5 to TRBJ1-3; D is ambiguous. In germline, CDR1 is MNHEY, CDR2 SVGAGI. The CDR3 is made up of 16 amino acids. Trimming shortened V by 0 bases and J by 4 bases, and 13 bases separated the two germline ends. CDR3 amino acids: CASSYSSTGAGNTIYF. CDR3 sequence (DNA): TGTGCCAGCAGTTACTCGAGTACGGGTGCAGGAAACACCATATATTTT.

DNA of the CDR3: TGTGCCTTCAGGGAGACAGGATTACCCGTACACAACACCGGGGAGCTGTTTTTT. Translating it yields CAFRETGLPVHNTGELFF. V and J are TRBV12-3 or TRBV12-4 and TRBJ2-2, with TRBD1 as a possible D gene (6 bases). The V end was cut by 11 bases, the J end by 2 bases, with 27 bases between. This CDR3 is built from 18 residues.

About this clonotype: The junction and the germline gene differ at one end; a read error may be behind it. The chain couples TRBV3-1 to TRBJ2-2; 10 bases are a match to TRBD1. The CDR3 contains 15 residues. Germline loops: CDR1 LGHDT, CDR2 YNNKEL (reference sequence). CDR3 in amino acids: CTSSQGQGETGELFF. The CDR3 DNA is TGTACCAGCAGCCAAGGACAGGGGGAAACCGGGGAGCTGTTTTTT.

In this sample, this clonotype turned up many times. CDR3 amino acids: CASSPSTGDYTEAFF. The CDR3 coding sequence is TGTGCCAGCAGTCCGTCGACAGGGGACTACACTGAAGCTTTCTTT. V gene TRBV12-3 or TRBV12-4 combines with J gene TRBJ1-1; 8 positions match TRBD1. V shed 5 bases, J shed 3 bases, and the junction held 8 bases outside the gene matches. The CDR3 sequence is 15 residues long.

This clonotype was observed many times. J is TRBJ2-2 and V is TRBV28; D possibly corresponds to TRBD1 (6 bases). This CDR3 region has 14 residues. The germline gives CDR1 MDHEN, CDR2 SYDVKM. V was trimmed by 3 bases and J by 6 bases, leaving 11 bases between them. CDR3 amino acids: CASSFPNRAGELFF. The CDR3 DNA reads as TGTGCCAGCAGTTTCCCTAACAGGGCCGGGGAGCTGTTTTTT.